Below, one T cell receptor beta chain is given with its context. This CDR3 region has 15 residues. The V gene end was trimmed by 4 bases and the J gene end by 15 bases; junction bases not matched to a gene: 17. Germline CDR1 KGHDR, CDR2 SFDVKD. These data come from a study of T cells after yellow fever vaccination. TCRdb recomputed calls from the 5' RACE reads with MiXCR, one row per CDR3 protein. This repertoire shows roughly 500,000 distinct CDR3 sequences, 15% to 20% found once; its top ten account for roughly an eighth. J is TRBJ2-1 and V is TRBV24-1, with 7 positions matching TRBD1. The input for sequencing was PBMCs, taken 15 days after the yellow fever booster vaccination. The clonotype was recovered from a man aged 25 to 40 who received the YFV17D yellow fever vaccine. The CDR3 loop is CATSETGSMYRGLFF. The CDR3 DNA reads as TGTGCCACCAGTGAGACAGGGAGCATGTACCGAGGACTGTTCTTC.